This entry is about one TCR beta chain. As yet, its antigen is unknown. Repertoires were generated with immunoSEQ multiplex PCR, while TCRdb's copy carries only in-frame clones and drops some. The table shows about 150,000 clones, with around 89% occurring only once. This entry comes from a study of T cell responses to AZD1222 COVID-19 vaccine. General study findings and limits: Vaccine-associated CD4 TCRs spanned spike, dominant at 160-218 and 743-854. Of the AZD1222 recipients, only five to seven were seropositive at baseline. Repertoire sampling occurred only after the peak T cell response.

In germline, CDR1 is MDHEN, CDR2 SYDVKM. V was clipped by 5 bases and J by 1 base, with 17 bases between them. The CDR3 sequence is 16 residues long. The clonotype originates from an adult in good health. The V gene is TRBV28, the J gene TRBJ1-1; weak D call: TRBD1 (5 bases). Sample: peripheral blood, taken on day 0 of AZD1222 vaccination. CDR3 sequence: CASSPPTGLKNTEAFF. CDR3 in DNA: TGTGCCAGCAGTCCTCCGACGGGACTGAAGAACACTGAAGCTTTCTTT.